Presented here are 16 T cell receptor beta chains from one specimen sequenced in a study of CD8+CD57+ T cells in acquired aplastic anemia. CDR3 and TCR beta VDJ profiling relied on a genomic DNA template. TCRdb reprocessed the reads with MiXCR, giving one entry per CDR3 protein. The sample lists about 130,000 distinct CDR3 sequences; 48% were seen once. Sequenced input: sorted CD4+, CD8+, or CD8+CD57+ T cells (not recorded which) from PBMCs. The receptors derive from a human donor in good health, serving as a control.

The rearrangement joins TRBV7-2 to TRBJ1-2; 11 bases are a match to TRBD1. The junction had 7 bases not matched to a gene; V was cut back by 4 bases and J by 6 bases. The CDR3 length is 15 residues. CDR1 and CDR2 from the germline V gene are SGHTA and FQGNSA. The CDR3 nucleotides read TGTGCCAGCAGCTCCCGGACAGGGGGCAGGGATGGCTACACCTTC. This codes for CASSSRTGGRDGYTF.

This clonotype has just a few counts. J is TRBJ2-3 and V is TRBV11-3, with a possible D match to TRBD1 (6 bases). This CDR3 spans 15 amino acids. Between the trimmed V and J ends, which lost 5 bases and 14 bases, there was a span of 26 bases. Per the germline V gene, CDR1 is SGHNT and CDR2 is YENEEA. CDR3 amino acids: CASSPAGPSQGPGYF. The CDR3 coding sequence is TGTGCCAGCAGCCCAGCCGGGCCGTCCCAGGGGCCGGGGTATTTT.

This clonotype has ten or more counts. This CDR3 is CSARDPGTQTGELFF. Here the CDR3 DNA reads TGCAGTGCTAGAGATCCGGGGACTCAAACCGGGGAGCTGTTTTTT. V gene TRBV20-1 combines with J gene TRBJ2-2; a weak D match, TRBD2 (6 bases). V lost 0 bases to trimming and J lost 5 bases, with 13 bases between them. CDR3 length: 15 amino acids. Per the germline V gene, CDR1 is DFQATT and CDR2 is SNEGSKA (reference sequence).

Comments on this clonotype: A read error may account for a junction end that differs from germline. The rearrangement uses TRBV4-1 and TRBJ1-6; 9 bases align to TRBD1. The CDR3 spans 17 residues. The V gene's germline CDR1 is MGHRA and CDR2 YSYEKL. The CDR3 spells CASSQQQGAAGNSPLHF. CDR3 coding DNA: TGCGCCAGCAGCCAACAACAGGGGGCAGCGGGGAATTCCCCCCTCCACTTT.

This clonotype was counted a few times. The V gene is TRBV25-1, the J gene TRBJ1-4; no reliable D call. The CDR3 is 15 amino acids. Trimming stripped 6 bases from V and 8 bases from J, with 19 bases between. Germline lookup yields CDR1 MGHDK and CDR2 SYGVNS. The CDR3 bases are TGTGCCAGCAGCCAGACTTTTGGAGGTGGAGAAAAACTGTTTTTT. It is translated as CASSQTFGGGEKLFF.

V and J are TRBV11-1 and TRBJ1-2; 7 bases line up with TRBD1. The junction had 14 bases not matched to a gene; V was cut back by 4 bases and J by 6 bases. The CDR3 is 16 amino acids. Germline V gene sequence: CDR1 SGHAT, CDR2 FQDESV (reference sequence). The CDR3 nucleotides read TGTGCCAGCAGCTCGGGTGGTGTTAAGGGGGCGGATGGCTACACCTTC. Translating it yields CASSSGGVKGADGYTF.

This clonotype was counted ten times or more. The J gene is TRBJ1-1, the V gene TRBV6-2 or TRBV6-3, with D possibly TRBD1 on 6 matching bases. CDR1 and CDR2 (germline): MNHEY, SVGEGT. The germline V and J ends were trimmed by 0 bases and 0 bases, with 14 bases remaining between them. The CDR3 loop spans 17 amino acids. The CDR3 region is CASSYSTGNWLNTEAFF. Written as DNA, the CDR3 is TGTGCCAGCAGTTACTCGACAGGTAATTGGCTGAACACTGAAGCTTTCTTT.

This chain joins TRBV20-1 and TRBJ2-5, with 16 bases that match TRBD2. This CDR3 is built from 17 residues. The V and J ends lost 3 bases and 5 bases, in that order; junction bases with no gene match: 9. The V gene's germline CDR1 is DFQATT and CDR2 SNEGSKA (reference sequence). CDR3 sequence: CSASHGTSGGGMETQYF. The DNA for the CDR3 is TGCAGTGCTAGCCACGGGACTAGCGGGGGGGGGATGGAGACCCAGTACTTC.

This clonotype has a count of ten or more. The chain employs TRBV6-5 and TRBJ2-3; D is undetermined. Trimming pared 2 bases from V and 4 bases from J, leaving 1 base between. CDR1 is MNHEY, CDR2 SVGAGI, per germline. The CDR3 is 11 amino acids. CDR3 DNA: TGTGCCAGCAGTTACGCAGATACGCAGTATTTT. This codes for CASSYADTQYF.

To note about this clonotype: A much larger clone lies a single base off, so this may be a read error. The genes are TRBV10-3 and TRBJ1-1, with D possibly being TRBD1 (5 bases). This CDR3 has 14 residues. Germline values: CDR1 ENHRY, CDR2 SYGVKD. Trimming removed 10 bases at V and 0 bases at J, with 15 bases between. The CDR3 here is CASGTRGLNTEAFF. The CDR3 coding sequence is TGTGCCAGCGGGACCCGTGGTCTGAACACTGAAGCTTTCTTT.

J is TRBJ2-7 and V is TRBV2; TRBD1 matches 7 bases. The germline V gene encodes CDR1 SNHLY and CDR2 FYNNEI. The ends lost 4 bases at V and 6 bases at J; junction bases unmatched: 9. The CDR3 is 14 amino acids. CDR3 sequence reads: CASSADRDVSEQYF. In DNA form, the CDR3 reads TGTGCCAGCAGTGCAGACAGGGACGTGAGCGAGCAGTACTTC.

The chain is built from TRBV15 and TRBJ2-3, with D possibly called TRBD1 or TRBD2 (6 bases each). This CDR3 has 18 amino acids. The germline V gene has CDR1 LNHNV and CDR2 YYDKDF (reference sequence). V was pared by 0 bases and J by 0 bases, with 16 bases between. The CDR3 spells CATSRDLSRGASTDTQYF. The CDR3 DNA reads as TGTGCCACCAGCAGAGATTTAAGTAGGGGGGCAAGCACAGATACGCAGTATTTT.

The CDR3 loop is CASRIQGKQETQYF. The CDR3 nucleotides are TGTGCCAGCAGAATACAGGGAAAGCAAGAGACCCAGTACTTC. The chain uses TRBV12-3 or TRBV12-4 and TRBJ2-5; D might be TRBD1 (6 bases). Trimming took off 6 bases at V and 2 bases at J, with 13 bases between the two ends. CDR3 length: 14 amino acids.

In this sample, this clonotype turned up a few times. The CDR3 loop is CASSPPAPQETQYF. The CDR3, as DNA: TGTGCCAGCTCACCACCTGCCCCTCAAGAGACCCAGTACTTC. The chain uses TRBV18 and TRBJ2-5, with unresolved D. This CDR3 region has 14 residues. The V and J ends lost 0 bases and 2 bases respectively, with 7 bases between them. The germline gives CDR1 KGHSH, CDR2 LQKENI.

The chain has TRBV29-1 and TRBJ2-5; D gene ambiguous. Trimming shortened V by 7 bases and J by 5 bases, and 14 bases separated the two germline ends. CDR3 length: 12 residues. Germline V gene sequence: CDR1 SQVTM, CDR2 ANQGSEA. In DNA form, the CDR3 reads TGCAGCGGGGGTGCTGGTGGGGAGACCCAGTACTTC. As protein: CSGGAGGETQYF. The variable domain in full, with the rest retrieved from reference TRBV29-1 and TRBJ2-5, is SAVISQKPSRDICQRGTSLTIQCQVDSQVTMMFWYRQQPGQSLTLIATANQGSEATYESGFVIDKFPISRPNLTFSTLTVSNMSPEDSSIYLCSGGAGGETQYFGPGTRLLVL.

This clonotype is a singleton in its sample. In DNA, the CDR3 is TGTGCCAGCAGCGTAGGGGGAGAACTCCTCTATGGCTACACCTTC. Residues: CASSVGGELLYGYTF. The chain carries TRBV9 and TRBJ1-2, with D unresolved. The CDR3 runs 15 residues. Per germline, CDR1 SGDLS and CDR2 YYNGEE. Trimming left V 0 bases short and J 4 bases short, with 13 bases between.